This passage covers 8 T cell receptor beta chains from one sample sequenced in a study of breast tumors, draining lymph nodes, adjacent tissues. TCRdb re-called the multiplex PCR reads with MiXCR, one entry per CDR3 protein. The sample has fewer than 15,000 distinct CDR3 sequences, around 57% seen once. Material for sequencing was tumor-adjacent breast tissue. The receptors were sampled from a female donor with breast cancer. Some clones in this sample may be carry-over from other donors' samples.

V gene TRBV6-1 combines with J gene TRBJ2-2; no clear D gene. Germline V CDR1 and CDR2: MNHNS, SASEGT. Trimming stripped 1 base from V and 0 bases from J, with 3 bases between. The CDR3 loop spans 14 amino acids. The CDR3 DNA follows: TGTGCCAGCAGTGAAGATTCGAACACCGGGGAGCTGTTTTTT. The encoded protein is CASSEDSNTGELFF.

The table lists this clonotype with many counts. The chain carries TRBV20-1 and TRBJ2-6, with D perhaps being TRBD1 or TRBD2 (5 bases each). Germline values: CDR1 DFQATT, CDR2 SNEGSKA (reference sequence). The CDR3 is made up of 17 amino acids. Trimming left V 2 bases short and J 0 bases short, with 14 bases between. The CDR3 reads CSARSGGFDSGANVLTF. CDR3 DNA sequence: TGCAGTGCTAGAAGTGGGGGATTTGACTCTGGGGCCAACGTCCTGACTTTC.

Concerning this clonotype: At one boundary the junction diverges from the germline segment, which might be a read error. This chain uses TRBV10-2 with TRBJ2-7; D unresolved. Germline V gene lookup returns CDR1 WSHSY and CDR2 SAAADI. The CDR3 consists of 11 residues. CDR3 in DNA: TGCGCCAGCAGTGATGGGTACGAGCAGCACTTC. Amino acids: CASSDGYEQHF.

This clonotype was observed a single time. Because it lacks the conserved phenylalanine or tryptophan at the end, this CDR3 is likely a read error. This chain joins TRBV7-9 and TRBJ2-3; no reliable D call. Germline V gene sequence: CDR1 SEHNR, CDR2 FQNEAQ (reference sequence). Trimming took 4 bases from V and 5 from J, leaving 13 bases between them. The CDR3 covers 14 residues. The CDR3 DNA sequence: TGTGCCAGCAGCTCCTCCGTGGGTGAAGATACGCAGTATTCT. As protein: CASSSSVGEDTQYS.

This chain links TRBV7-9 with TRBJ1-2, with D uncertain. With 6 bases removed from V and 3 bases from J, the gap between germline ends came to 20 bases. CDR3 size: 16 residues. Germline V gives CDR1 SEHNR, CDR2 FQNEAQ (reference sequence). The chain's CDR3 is CASSENYGYTYYGYTF. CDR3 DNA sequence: TGTGCCAGCAGTGAAAACTATGGCTACACCTACTATGGCTACACCTTC.

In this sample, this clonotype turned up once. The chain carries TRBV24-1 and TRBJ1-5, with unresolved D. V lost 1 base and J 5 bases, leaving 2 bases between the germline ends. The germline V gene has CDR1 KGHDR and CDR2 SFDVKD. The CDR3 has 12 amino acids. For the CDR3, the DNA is TGTGCCACCAGTGATTTCGATCAGCCCCAGCATTTT. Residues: CATSDFDQPQHF.

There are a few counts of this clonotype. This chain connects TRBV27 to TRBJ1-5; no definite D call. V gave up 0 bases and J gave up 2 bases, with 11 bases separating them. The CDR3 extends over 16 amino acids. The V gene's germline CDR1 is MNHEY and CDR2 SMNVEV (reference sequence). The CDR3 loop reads CASSLSGGMGNQPQHF. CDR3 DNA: TGTGCCAGCAGTTTATCAGGCGGGATGGGCAATCAGCCCCAGCATTTT.

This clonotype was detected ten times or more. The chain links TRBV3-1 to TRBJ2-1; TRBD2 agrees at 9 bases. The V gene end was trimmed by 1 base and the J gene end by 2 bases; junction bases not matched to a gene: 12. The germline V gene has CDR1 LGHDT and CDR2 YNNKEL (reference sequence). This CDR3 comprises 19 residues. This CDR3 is CASSQVGPLGGGAYNEQFF. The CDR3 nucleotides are TGTGCCAGCAGCCAAGTTGGTCCCTTGGGCGGGGGGGCCTACAATGAGCAGTTCTTC.